A selection of T cell receptor beta chains follows, all from one sample in a study of shared clonotypes between healthy human individuals. Repertoires were generated with immunoSEQ multiplex PCR, while TCRdb's copy carries only in-frame clones and drops some. Of roughly 2.1 million clones in the sample, roughly 91% were seen once. The material sequenced was naive CD8+ T cells from PBMCs. These receptors originate from a man between 18 and 29 years old in good health. Some clones in this sample may be carry-over from other donors' samples. Each CDR3 is given without its conserved first and last residue. The D gene is left open where the match is weak.

v_call	j_call	d_call	cdr3_aa
TRBV2	TRBJ1-1	NA	ASSAGRGLMNTEAF
TRBV5-1	TRBJ1-1	NA	ASSLLVDTEAF
TRBV27	TRBJ2-1	TRBD2	ASGPLSGRGTYNEQF
TRBV10-3	TRBJ2-2	TRBD1	AISEPYRGDTGELF
TRBV6-5	TRBJ1-3	TRBD1	ASSWDSRSGNTIY
TRBV19	TRBJ2-2	NA	ASMGRGSGELF
TRBV9	TRBJ2-1	NA	ASSENNEQF
TRBV6-1	TRBJ2-7	NA	ASLMSYEQY
TRBV15	TRBJ2-3	NA	ATSRAQGTDTQY
TRBV7-2	TRBJ2-2	NA	ASSSPRDTGELF